A few counts support the clone carrying this T cell receptor (beta chain). Its antigen remains unknown. Trimming stripped 4 bases from V and 13 bases from J, with 14 bases between. The CDR3 loop spans 13 amino acids. Per germline, CDR1 MGHRA and CDR2 YSYEKL. These data belong to a study of early stage breast cancer tumors. Study-level information: Around 9.8-fold was the mean read coverage per sample.

Points from the study as a whole: Tumors had roughly 2.4-fold higher T cell density and higher clonality than adjacent normal breast tissue. Blood repertoires resembled normal breast more than tumor.

Libraries were prepared by immunoSEQ multiplex PCR; TCRdb keeps only in-frame clonotypes and omits some of them. Of about 46,000 clones listed, around four fifths are singletons. The chain couples TRBV4-1 to TRBJ1-6; tentative D call: TRBD1 (5 bases). The receptor was isolated from a person in their forties with breast cancer. Specimen: blood. Written as DNA, the CDR3 is TGCGCCAGCAGCCCCCTTGGGTCAGGGCCCCTCCACTTT. As protein: CASSPLGSGPLHF.